Reported below is one T cell receptor (beta chain). With molecular barcodes, quantitative 5'-RACE was used to make the TCR beta libraries. TCRdb passed the 5' RACE reads through MiXCR, listing each CDR3 protein once. Seen here are about 140,000 distinct CDR3 sequences, roughly 8.8% observed once, and the top ten hold less than 7.5%. The data stem from a study of CD8 T cells in ankylosing spondylitis. The receptor was derived from a male donor with ankylosing spondylitis. Material: synovial fluid, either unsorted or a sorted T cell fraction (not recorded which).

The CDR3 DNA reads TGTGCCAGCAGTTACGGGTTTGAGTTGGGCTCTGGGGCCAACGTCCTGACTTTC. Translation: CASSYGFELGSGANVLTF. The gene calls are TRBV6-5 and TRBJ2-6, with D unclear. The ends were cut back, 2 bases at V and 0 bases at J, with 14 bases in the middle. The V gene's germline CDR1 is MNHEY and CDR2 SVGAGI. The length of the CDR3 is 18 residues.